This entry concerns a single TCR beta chain. As processed by the authors: Using reference gene primer amplification, nucleated cell counts were estimated. The table came from immunoSEQ multiplex PCR; TCRdb's copy has only in-frame clones and leaves some out. V, J and clone size are those of that table, while D and trimming were read from the DNA. The sample has 200,000 to 250,000 clones; roughly 85% are singletons. The data originate from a study of blood T cell repertoires in COVID-19. Study details: The United States, Italy and Spain supplied acute and convalescent COVID-19 samples. The analysed material was cDNA or gDNA that came from T cells, B-cell-depleted T cells, or PBMCs.

V lost 3 bases, J lost 2 bases, and 13 bases lay in between. The CDR3 contains 15 residues. Germline lookup yields CDR1 MDHEN and CDR2 SYDVKM. The chain recombines TRBV28 with TRBJ1-2; tentative D call: TRBD1 (6 bases). The sample taken for sequencing was peripheral blood. The receptor was isolated from a man younger than 45 who had recovered from COVID-19. The CDR3 nucleotides read TGTGCCAGCAGTTTGGACGGGGGGCGCAACTATGGCTACACCTTC. This translates into CASSLDGGRNYGYTF.